The 26 T cell receptor beta chains below were found in one sample sequenced in a study of blood T cell repertoires in COVID-19. Profiling relied on immunoSEQ multiplex PCR, and the TCRdb table lists in-frame clones only, not all of them. The data show approximately 250,000 clones, 75% to 85% seen once. The source material was peripheral blood. The receptor source for this set is a woman between 35 and 50 years old who had recovered from COVID-19.

The rearrangement links TRBV2 to TRBJ2-3; 7 bases are shared with TRBD2. From germline, CDR1 is SNHLY and CDR2 FYNNEI. This CDR3 comprises 15 residues. Trimming took 3 bases from V and 1 from J; bases not matched to a gene: 4. CDR3 nucleotides: TGTGCCAGCAGTGATTGGCTAGCGGGCACAGATACGCAGTATTTT. Its translation: CASSDWLAGTDTQYF.

This clone was seen just once. V usage is TRBV18 and J usage is TRBJ1-1; TRBD1 agrees at 10 bases. This CDR3 is built from 14 residues. V lost 6 bases and J lost 6; bases outside the gene matches: 7. CDR1 is KGHSH and CDR2 is LQKENI in the germline V gene. The CDR3 reads CASSTGTGASEAFF. The CDR3 region has the DNA TGTGCCAGCTCCACCGGGACAGGGGCTTCTGAAGCTTTCTTT.

The chain combines TRBV6-2 or TRBV6-3 with TRBJ2-5; TRBD1 agrees at 8 bases. Germline V gene lookup returns CDR1 MNHEY and CDR2 SVGEGT. This CDR3 comprises 14 residues. The V and J ends lost 6 bases and 1 base, in that order; junction bases with no gene match: 4. DNA of the CDR3: TGTGCCAGCAGCTCCGGGACAGGCCAAGAGACCCAGTACTTC. As protein: CASSSGTGQETQYF.

The chain has TRBV18 and TRBJ1-1; 7 nucleotides align to TRBD1. Germline CDR1 reads KGHSH; CDR2 reads LQKENI. The V and J ends lost 3 bases and 1 base, in that order; junction bases with no gene match: 5. The CDR3 consists of 15 residues. The CDR3 DNA follows: TGTGCCAGCTCACCGCTTGGGACAGCGAACACTGAAGCTTTCTTT. This translates into CASSPLGTANTEAFF.

V is TRBV18 and J is TRBJ1-2; TRBD1 aligns across 9 bases. The CDR3 consists of 15 residues. CDR1 is KGHSH, CDR2 LQKENI, per germline. J gave up 4 bases and V 3 bases, and 6 bases lay outside the gene matches. The CDR3 nucleotides read TGTGCCAGCTCACCTCCCGGGACAGGGTCCTATGGCTACACCTTC. The encoded protein is CASSPPGTGSYGYTF.

The genes are TRBV4-3 and TRBJ2-5; D uncertain. Germline V gene sequence: CDR1 LGHNA, CDR2 YSLEER. CDR3 size: 16 residues. Trimming removed 1 base at V and 1 base at J, with 13 bases between. The CDR3 region has the DNA TGCGCCAGCAGCCAAGGTAATGCGGATATCCAAGAGACCCAGTACTTC. Residues: CASSQGNADIQETQYF.

This chain joins TRBV20-1 and TRBJ1-1; D possibly corresponds to TRBD1 (6 bases). The germline V gene has CDR1 DFQATT and CDR2 SNEGSKA (reference sequence). This CDR3 is 14 amino acids long. Trimming cost V 3 bases and J 1 base, with 12 bases left between them. CDR3 sequence (DNA): TGCAGTGCTAGTGGCCCGGACAGGAACACTGAAGCTTTCTTT. Translated: CSASGPDRNTEAFF.

The chain combines TRBV19 with TRBJ1-3; TRBD1 agrees at 7 bases. Germline V gene sequence: CDR1 LNHDA, CDR2 SQIVND (reference sequence). The CDR3 contains 16 residues. V was clipped by 2 bases and J by 0 bases; unmatched bases: 4. The chain's CDR3 is CASSIRGTASGNTIYF. In DNA form, the CDR3 reads TGTGCCAGTAGTATACGCGGGACAGCCTCTGGAAACACCATATATTTT.

J is TRBJ1-4 and V is TRBV3-1 (or the pseudogene TRBV3-2), with D maybe TRBD1 (6 bases). V was pared by 1 base and J by 6 bases, with 12 bases between. The CDR3 extends over 15 amino acids. CDR1 is LGHDT, CDR2 YNNKEL, per germline (reference sequence). CDR3 protein: CASSQVGGRDEKLFF. CDR3 sequence (DNA): TGTGCCAGCAGCCAAGTTGGGGGCAGGGATGAAAAACTGTTTTTT.

V gene TRBV19 combines with J gene TRBJ2-3; TRBD2 matches 9 bases. V lost 4 bases to trimming and J lost 3 bases; unmatched junction nucleotides: 5. The CDR3 has 15 amino acids. Germline loops: CDR1 LNHDA, CDR2 SQIVND (reference sequence). CDR3 coding DNA: TGTGCCAGTAGTAGTATCAGCGGGGGGACAGATACGCAGTATTTT. It is translated as CASSSISGGTDTQYF.

The rearrangement links TRBV13 to TRBJ2-2, with TRBD1 matching over 7 bases. The J segment lost 0 bases and the V segment lost 2 bases, leaving 6 bases of the junction unmatched. This CDR3 contains 17 residues. Germline V gives CDR1 PRHDT, CDR2 FYEKMQ (reference sequence). The CDR3 nucleotides read TGTGCCAGCAGCTTATCTTATCAGGGGGCGAACACCGGGGAGCTGTTTTTT. Translating it yields CASSLSYQGANTGELFF.

The chain links TRBV4-1 to TRBJ1-6; maybe TRBD1 (6 bases). The V gene's germline CDR1 is MGHRA and CDR2 YSYEKL. The CDR3 extends over 19 amino acids. Trimming cost V 0 bases and J 7 bases, with 22 bases left between them. The CDR3 sequence is CASSQEVIIRQAGNSPLHF. CDR3 DNA: TGCGCCAGCAGCCAAGAGGTAATTATCCGACAGGCCGGAAATTCACCCCTCCACTTT.

The V call is TRBV7-9, the J call TRBJ2-1; 9 bases agree with TRBD2. The CDR3 is 14 amino acids. The germline CDR1 and CDR2 sequences are SEHNR and FQNEAQ (reference sequence). J gave up 7 bases and V 3 bases, and 4 bases lay outside the gene matches. CDR3 sequence (DNA): TGTGCCAGCAGCTTCAGGACTAGCGATAATGAGCAGTTCTTC. Translation: CASSFRTSDNEQFF.

This rearrangement joins TRBV5-4 to TRBJ2-3, with D unresolved. This CDR3 is built from 14 residues. CDR1 is SGHNT, CDR2 YYREEE, per germline (reference sequence). V lost 4 bases and J lost 2, with 11 bases in between. CDR3 nucleotide sequence: TGTGCCAGCAGCGTCCGCGGTGCCACAGATACGCAGTATTTT. Encoded protein: CASSVRGATDTQYF.

The rearrangement joins TRBV12-3 or TRBV12-4 to TRBJ1-4; D possibly corresponds to TRBD1 (6 bases). Deletions cut 3 bases from V and 7 bases from J, with 9 bases between. There are 13 residues in the CDR3. CDR3 region: CASSFVGGEKLFF. DNA for the CDR3: TGTGCCAGCAGTTTCGTAGGGGGTGAAAAACTGTTTTTT.

The rearrangement joins TRBV5-4 to TRBJ1-2; perhaps TRBD1 as D (5 bases). Germline CDR1 and CDR2: SGHNT and YYREEE (reference sequence). The CDR3 has 15 amino acids. Trimming removed 4 bases at V and 6 bases at J, with 19 bases between. The DNA of the CDR3 is TGTGCCAGCAGCCCAGAAATGATACGACAGCATGGCTACACCTTC. Residues: CASSPEMIRQHGYTF.

The chain couples TRBV11-3 to TRBJ2-1; tentative D call: TRBD1 (5 bases). This CDR3 contains 15 residues. Trimming took off 3 bases at V and 4 bases at J, with 13 bases between the two ends. The germline V gene encodes CDR1 SGHNT and CDR2 YENEEA. CDR3 sequence (DNA): TGTGCCAGCAGCTTGACGATAGGGGCATACAATGAGCAGTTCTTC. Protein sequence: CASSLTIGAYNEQFF.

The chain combines TRBV29-1 with TRBJ2-3; D perhaps matches TRBD2 (5 bases). The V end lost 3 bases, the J end lost 4 bases, and 8 bases lay between the germline ends. Germline V gene sequence: CDR1 SQVTM, CDR2 ANQGSEA. The CDR3 is 12 amino acids. The CDR3, as DNA: TGCAGCGTTGATACGGGGTCAGATACGCAGTATTTT. This translates into CSVDTGSDTQYF.

V and J are TRBV27 and TRBJ2-7, with 9 bases lining up with TRBD1. J lost 4 bases, V lost 4 bases, and 2 bases had no gene match. Germline V gives CDR1 MNHEY, CDR2 SMNVEV (reference sequence). The CDR3 has 13 amino acids. The DNA for the CDR3 is TGTGCCAGCAGTTCGGGACAGGGATACGAGCAGTACTTC. It specifies CASSSGQGYEQYF.

The chain recombines TRBV10-1 with TRBJ1-4; 7 bases are shared with TRBD1. This CDR3 region has 17 residues. The germline V gene has CDR1 WNHNN and CDR2 SYGVQD (reference sequence). V was clipped by 6 bases and J by 6 bases; unmatched bases: 16. Here the CDR3 DNA reads TGCGCCAGCAGCCCCGGGACAGCGACCCTGTTAGATGAAAAACTGTTTTTT. Residues: CASSPGTATLLDEKLFF.

This clone was picked up one time. The chain links TRBV28 to TRBJ2-7; TRBD1 is a possible D gene (6 bases). Germline V gene lookup returns CDR1 MDHEN and CDR2 SYDVKM. V was pared by 10 bases and J by 4 bases, with 14 bases between. The CDR3 is 12 amino acids. This CDR3 reads CATVGTTYEQYF. For the CDR3, the DNA is TGTGCCACGGTCGGGACAACTTACGAGCAGTACTTC.

The J gene is TRBJ2-1, the V gene TRBV6-5; 12 bases match TRBD2. The V and J ends lost 6 bases and 9 bases, in that order; junction bases with no gene match: 6. This CDR3 has 14 amino acids. Germline CDR1 is MNHEY and CDR2 is SVGAGI. The chain's CDR3 is CASRMRLAGVEQFF. Written as DNA, the CDR3 is TGTGCCAGCAGGATGAGACTAGCGGGGGTTGAGCAGTTCTTC.

The chain combines TRBV5-6 with TRBJ1-2; D remains ambiguous. The CDR3 has 16 amino acids. V lost 0 bases and J 4 bases, leaving 16 bases between the germline ends. Germline V lookup: CDR1 SGHDT, CDR2 YYEEEE. The CDR3 DNA sequence: TGTGCCAGCAGCTTGGCCGGGTTCGGAGGTAGCTATGGCTACACCTTC. It translates to CASSLAGFGGSYGYTF.

Only a few counts were recorded for this clone. The rearrangement joins TRBV3-1 (or the pseudogene TRBV3-2) to TRBJ2-2, with a weak D call TRBD2 (6 bases). The CDR3 spans 18 residues. Per germline, CDR1 LGHDT and CDR2 YNNKEL (reference sequence). V was trimmed by 0 bases and J by 5 bases, leaving 19 bases between them. CDR3 in DNA: TGTGCCAGCAGCCAAGACCCCGGTACTAGCAGTCTAACCGGGGAGCTGTTTTTT. This translates into CASSQDPGTSSLTGELFF.

The chain joins TRBV5-4 to TRBJ1-4, with D maybe TRBD1 (5 bases). CDR1 and CDR2 (germline): SGHNT, YYREEE (reference sequence). CDR3 length: 16 amino acids. V lost 4 bases and J lost 7, with 20 bases in between. CDR3 residues: CASSQEPQGSSEKLFF. The CDR3 region has the DNA TGTGCCAGCAGCCAAGAACCCCAGGGCAGTAGTGAAAAACTGTTTTTT. Combining the CDR3 with reference TRBV5-4 and TRBJ1-4 gives the whole variable domain ETGVTQSPTHLIKTRGQQVTLRCSSQSGHNTVSWYQQALGQGPQFIFQYYREEENGRGNFPPRFSGLQFPNYSSELNVNALELDDSALYLCASSQEPQGSSEKLFFGSGTQLSVL.

The rearrangement uses TRBV28 and TRBJ1-3; no clear D. Germline assignment: CDR1 MDHEN and CDR2 SYDVKM. The V end was cut by 6 bases, the J end by 1 base, with 10 bases between. The CDR3 is 14 amino acids. The CDR3, as DNA: TGTGCCAGCAGACAAGATCCTTCTGGAAACACCATATATTTT. Translation: CASRQDPSGNTIYF.